Sequencing of this T cell receptor (beta chain) was carried out in a study of cytomegalovirus exposure and HLA in healthy donors. About this clone: Its antigen is unknown.

This CDR3 region has 14 residues. Germline V gives CDR1 MGHDK, CDR2 SYGVNS. Trimming removed 4 bases at V and 8 bases at J, with 12 bases between. Use of 60 Vbeta and 13 Jbeta primers characterized the PCR. TCRdb keeps only in-frame clones here, not all; method: immunoSEQ multiplex PCR. The sample yields some 180,000 clones, approximately 84% seen once. Study-wide points: Presence/absence analyses assumed roughly uniform sequencing depth across donors.

The source is a female donor in good health and CMV-seronegative. V gene TRBV25-1 combines with J gene TRBJ1-6; D uncertain. The specimen sequenced was PBMCs. CDR3 bases: TGTGCCAGCAGTGTTCTTGGTACTGATTCACCCCTCCACTTT. Translating gives CASSVLGTDSPLHF.